This TCR beta chain was documented in a study of cytomegalovirus exposure and HLA in healthy donors (dated by TCRdb to 2016 to 2017). Regarding the research as a whole: According to a later analysis, the approximately 130 validation repertoires were produced on the same platform as the 666 repertoires of the first cohort. Along with the approximately 620-subject first cohort, a separate validation cohort of around 110 different subjects was used. The study combined high-throughput TCR immunosequencing, statistical association of individual TCRs with disease status, and machine learning to predict cytomegalovirus infection status. The study aimed to test whether signatures of past pathogen exposure could be identified by cataloging public T cell receptors. The study at large found these results: The validation cohort had no HLA typing available for a later analysis, so co-occurrence within that cohort was assessed over all 120 repertoires. According to the authors, the approach could potentially be generalized to other disease states and immunological phenotypes. Subsequent analysis determined that TCRs grouped into clusters in the first cohort also showed a tendency toward co-occurrence across the roughly 110 validation repertoires, and about 93% of cluster scores exceeded 0. While some public TCRs were present in many individuals, most TCR sequences turned up only very rarely across donors. In both the original and validation cohorts, the classifier was reported to diagnose cytomegalovirus status with high specificity and sensitivity. A total of 150 to 200 TCR beta chains were listed by the study as associated with cytomegalovirus. A few of the identified cytomegalovirus-associated TCR beta chains were confirmed in vitro to be specific for cytomegalovirus antigens.

Separate from the approximately 700-subject first cohort, the validation cohort of 90 to 150 subjects was the group to which the donors belonged. This clone was seen a handful of times. Its antigen is currently not known. No clone much larger than this one lies a single base away; base qualities are absent. Between the V and J ends, shortened by 0 bases and 4 bases respectively, the junction contains 10 bases. CDR1 is given as LNHNV and CDR2 as YYDKDF, both from the germline V gene (reference sequence). The CDR3 measures 15 amino acids from cysteine to phenylalanine. The kept DNA is CDR3 alone, 45 bases in frame from the first base. The library was prepared using the immunoSEQ multiplex PCR assay. On the study's bioinformatics: To diagnose cytomegalovirus status from the catalog of TCR beta chain sequences, a statistical classification framework was built. This is the immuneACCESS table as TCRdb keeps it, with only in-frame sequences that have V and J called. A part of the clones is gone; compared with another copy, unresolved V genes explain less than half, and the rest is unexplained. V and J calls plus clone size are reproduced from that table; the DNA served to infer D and trimming. Counted in this sample were 150,000 to 200,000 clones; around four fifths of them appeared once. The ten biggest clones cover less than 8.5% of the sample.

The rearrangement joined TRBV15 to TRBJ1-5; no D gene is confidently identified. The source of this sequence is a man aged 18 to 30 in good health and CMV-seropositive. The sequenced sample was PBMCs. CDR3 protein: CATSRESQVNQPQHF. The sequenced DNA: TGTGCCACCAGCAGAGAATCCCAGGTTAATCAGCCCCAGCATTTT.